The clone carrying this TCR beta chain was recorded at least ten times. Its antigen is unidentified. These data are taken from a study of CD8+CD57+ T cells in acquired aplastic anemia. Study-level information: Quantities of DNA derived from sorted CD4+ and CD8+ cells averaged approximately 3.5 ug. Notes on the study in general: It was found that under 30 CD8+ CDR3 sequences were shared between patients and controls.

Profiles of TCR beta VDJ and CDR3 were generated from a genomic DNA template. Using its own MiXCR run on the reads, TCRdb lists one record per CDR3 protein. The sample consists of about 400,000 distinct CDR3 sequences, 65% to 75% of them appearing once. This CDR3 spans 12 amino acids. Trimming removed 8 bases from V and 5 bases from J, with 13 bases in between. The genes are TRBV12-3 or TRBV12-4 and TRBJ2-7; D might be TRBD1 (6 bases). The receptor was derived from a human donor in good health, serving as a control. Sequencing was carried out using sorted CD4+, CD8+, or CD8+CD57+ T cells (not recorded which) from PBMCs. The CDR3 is CASRKGVDEQYF. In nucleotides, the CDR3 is TGTGCCAGCCGTAAGGGGGTCGACGAGCAGTACTTC.